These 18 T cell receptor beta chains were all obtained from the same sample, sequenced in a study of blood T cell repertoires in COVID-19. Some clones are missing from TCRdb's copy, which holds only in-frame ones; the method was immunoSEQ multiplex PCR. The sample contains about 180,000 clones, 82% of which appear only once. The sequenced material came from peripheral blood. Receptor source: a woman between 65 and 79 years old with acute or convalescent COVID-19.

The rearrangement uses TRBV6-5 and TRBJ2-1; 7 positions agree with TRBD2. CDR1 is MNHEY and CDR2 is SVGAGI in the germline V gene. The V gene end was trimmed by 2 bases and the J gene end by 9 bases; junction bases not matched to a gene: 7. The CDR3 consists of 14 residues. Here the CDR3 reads CASSYDRLAGEQFF. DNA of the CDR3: TGTGCCAGCAGTTACGACAGACTAGCCGGTGAGCAGTTCTTC.

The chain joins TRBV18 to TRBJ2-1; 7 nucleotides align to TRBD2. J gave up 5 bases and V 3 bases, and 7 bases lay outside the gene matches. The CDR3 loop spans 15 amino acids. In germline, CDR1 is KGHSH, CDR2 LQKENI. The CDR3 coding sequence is TGTGCCAGCTCACCTATAACGGGAGGTAACAATGAGCAGTTCTTC. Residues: CASSPITGGNNEQFF.

The CDR3 DNA follows: TGTGCCAGCAGCTTGGTTGACAGGGTTTTCGAGCAGTTCTTC. Amino acid sequence: CASSLVDRVFEQFF. This chain links TRBV5-4 with TRBJ2-1; TRBD1 matches at 7 bases. The trim removed 0 bases at V and 10 bases at J, leaving 7 bases unmatched. CDR3 length: 14 amino acids. The V gene's germline CDR1 is SGHNT and CDR2 YYREEE (reference sequence).

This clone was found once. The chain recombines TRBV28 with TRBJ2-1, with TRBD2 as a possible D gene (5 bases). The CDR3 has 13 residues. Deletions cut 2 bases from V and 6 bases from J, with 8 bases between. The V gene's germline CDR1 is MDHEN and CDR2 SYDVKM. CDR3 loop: CASSLRGPNEQFF. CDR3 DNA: TGTGCCAGCAGTTTACGAGGGCCCAATGAGCAGTTCTTC.

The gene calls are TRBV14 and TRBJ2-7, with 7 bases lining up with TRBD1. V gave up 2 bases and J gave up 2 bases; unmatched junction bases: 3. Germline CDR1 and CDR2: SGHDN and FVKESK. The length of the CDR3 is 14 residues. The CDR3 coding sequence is TGTGCCAGCAGCCAATTCGGGACAGCCTACGAGCAGTACTTC. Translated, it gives CASSQFGTAYEQYF.

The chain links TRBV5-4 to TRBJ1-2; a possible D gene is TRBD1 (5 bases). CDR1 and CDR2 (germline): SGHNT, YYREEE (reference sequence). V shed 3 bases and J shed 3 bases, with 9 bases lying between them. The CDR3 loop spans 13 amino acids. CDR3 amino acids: CASSSGTDYGYTF. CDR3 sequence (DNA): TGTGCCAGCAGCTCAGGGACTGACTATGGCTACACCTTC.

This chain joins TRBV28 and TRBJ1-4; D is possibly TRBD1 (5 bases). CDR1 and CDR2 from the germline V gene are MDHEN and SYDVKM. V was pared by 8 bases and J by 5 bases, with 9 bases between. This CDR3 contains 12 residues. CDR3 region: CASWDSNEKLFF. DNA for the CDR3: TGTGCCAGCTGGGACTCGAATGAAAAACTGTTTTTT.

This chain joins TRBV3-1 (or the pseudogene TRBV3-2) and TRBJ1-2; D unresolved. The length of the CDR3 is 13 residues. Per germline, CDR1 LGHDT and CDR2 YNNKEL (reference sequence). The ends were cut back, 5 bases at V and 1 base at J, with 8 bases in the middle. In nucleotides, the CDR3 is TGTGCCAGCAGCGCTCAGGTTAACTATGGCTACACCTTC. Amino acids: CASSAQVNYGYTF.

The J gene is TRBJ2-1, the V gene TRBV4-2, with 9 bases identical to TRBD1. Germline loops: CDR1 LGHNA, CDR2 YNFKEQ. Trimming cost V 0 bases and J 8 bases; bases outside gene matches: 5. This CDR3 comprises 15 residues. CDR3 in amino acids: CASSQDGGQGYEQFF. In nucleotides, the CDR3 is TGTGCCAGCAGCCAAGATGGCGGACAGGGGTATGAGCAGTTCTTC.

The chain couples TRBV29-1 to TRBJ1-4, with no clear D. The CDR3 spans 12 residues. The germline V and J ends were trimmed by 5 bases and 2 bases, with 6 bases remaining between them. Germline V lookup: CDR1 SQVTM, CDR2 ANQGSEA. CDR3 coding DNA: TGCAGCGTTCTCCAGACTAATGAAAAACTGTTTTTT. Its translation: CSVLQTNEKLFF.

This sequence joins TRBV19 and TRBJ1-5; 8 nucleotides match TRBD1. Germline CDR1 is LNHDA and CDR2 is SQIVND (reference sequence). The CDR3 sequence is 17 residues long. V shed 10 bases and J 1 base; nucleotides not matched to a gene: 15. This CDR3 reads CATRRRTGRRSNQPQHF. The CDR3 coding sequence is TGTGCCACCCGTAGGAGGACAGGGCGGAGGAGCAATCAGCCCCAGCATTTT.

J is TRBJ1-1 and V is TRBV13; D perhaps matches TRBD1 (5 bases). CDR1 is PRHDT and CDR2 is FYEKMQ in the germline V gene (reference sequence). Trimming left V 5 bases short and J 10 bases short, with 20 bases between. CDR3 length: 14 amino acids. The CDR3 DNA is TGTGCCAGCAGCGACTCCAGGGTAGTTGGGGCAGCTTTCTTT. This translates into CASSDSRVVGAAFF.

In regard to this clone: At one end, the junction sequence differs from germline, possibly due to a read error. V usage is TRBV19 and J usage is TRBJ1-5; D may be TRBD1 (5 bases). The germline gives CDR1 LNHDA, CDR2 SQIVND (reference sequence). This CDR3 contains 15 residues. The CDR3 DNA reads TGTGCCAGTAGTATGGAGAGGACATCCCATCAGTCCCAGCATTTT. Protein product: CASSMERTSHQSQHF.

The CDR3 spells CASSPGLEGYGYTF. CDR3 nucleotide sequence: TGTGCCAGCTCACCAGGACTCGAGGGCTATGGCTACACCTTC. J is TRBJ1-2 and V is TRBV18; D remains ambiguous. Trimming took off 2 bases at V and 4 bases at J, with 11 bases between the two ends. CDR1 and CDR2 (germline): KGHSH, LQKENI. The CDR3 runs 14 residues.

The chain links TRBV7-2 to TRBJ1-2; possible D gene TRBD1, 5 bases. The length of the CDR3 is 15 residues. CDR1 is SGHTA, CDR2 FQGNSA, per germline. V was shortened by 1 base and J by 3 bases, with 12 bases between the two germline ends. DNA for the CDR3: TGTGCCAGCAGCTTAGGGGGCGCCGTGGACTATGGCTACACCTTC. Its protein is CASSLGGAVDYGYTF.

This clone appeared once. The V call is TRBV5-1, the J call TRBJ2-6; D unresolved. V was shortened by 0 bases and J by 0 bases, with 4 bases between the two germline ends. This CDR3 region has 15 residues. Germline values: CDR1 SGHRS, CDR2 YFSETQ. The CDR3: CASSLGSSGANVLTF. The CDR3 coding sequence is TGCGCCAGCAGCTTGGGGAGCTCTGGGGCCAACGTCCTGACTTTC.

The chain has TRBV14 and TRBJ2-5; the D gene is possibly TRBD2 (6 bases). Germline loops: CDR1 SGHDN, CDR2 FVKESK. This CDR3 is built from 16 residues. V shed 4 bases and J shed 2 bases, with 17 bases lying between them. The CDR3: CASSRRGAGPQETQYF. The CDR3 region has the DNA TGTGCCAGCAGCCGCCGGGGCGCGGGGCCACAAGAGACCCAGTACTTC.

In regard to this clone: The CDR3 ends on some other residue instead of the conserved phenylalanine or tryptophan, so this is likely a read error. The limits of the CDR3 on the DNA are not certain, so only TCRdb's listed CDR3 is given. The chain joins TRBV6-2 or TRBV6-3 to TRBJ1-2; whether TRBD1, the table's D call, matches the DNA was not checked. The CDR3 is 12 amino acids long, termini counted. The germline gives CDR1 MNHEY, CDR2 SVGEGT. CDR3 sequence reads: CASSKLGQFLQI.